This T cell receptor (beta chain) derives from a study of blood T cell repertoires in COVID-19. Generated by immunoSEQ multiplex PCR, the TCRdb table keeps only in-frame clones and is missing some. This sample has some 240,000 clones, with approximately 84% found just once. Ages ranged from roughly 18 to 100 years, with residence in 24 US areas. Researchers sorted participants into cohorts using their self-reported clinical history. Trimming took 3 bases from V and 0 from J, leaving 10 bases between them. Germline CDR1 GTSNPN, CDR2 SVGIG (reference sequence). The CDR3 runs 14 residues. The sequence was collected from a man over 45 who had recovered from COVID-19. The material sequenced was PBMCs or T cells enriched from blood (not recorded which). The chain joins TRBV30 to TRBJ2-3, with D perhaps TRBD1 (5 bases). In nucleotides, the CDR3 is TGTGCCTGGAGAATTGCAGGGAGCACAGATACGCAGTATTTT. Amino acids: CAWRIAGSTDTQYF.